The next 20 T cell receptor beta chains were all read from a single sample in a study of spatial heterogeneity in lung cancer. TCRdb fed the 5' RACE reads into MiXCR, producing one record per CDR3 protein. The repertoire holds roughly 9,700 distinct CDR3 sequences, with approximately 8.3% as singletons. Specified time point: sample taken at primary tumor resection. These receptors' antigens are unknown. Study results and caveats: Within tumors, counts of expanded alpha and beta TCRs tracked tumor mutation counts.

The input for sequencing was lung tumor tissue, taken at surgery. These TCRs come from a female donor with early-stage non-small cell lung cancer.

The genes are TRBV20-1 and TRBJ2-1; TRBD2 agrees at 10 bases. Germline V CDR1 and CDR2: DFQATT, SNEGSKA (reference sequence). This CDR3 comprises 15 residues. After removal of 5 bases from V and 2 bases from J, the junction contained 6 bases not matched to a gene. The CDR3: CSAQGSGGAYNEQFF. The CDR3 bases are TGCAGTGCTCAGGGAAGCGGGGGGGCCTACAATGAGCAGTTCTTC.

This clonotype was seen ten or more times. The chain couples TRBV12-3 or TRBV12-4 to TRBJ2-3; the match to TRBD1 covers 7 bases. V lost 4 bases, J lost 4 bases, and 5 bases stayed unmatched. The CDR3 consists of 14 residues. In nucleotides, the CDR3 is TGTGCCAGCAGTTCCGGACAGGTTGCAGATACGCAGTATTTT. As protein: CASSSGQVADTQYF.

This clonotype has more than one count but fewer than ten. This chain links TRBV7-3 with TRBJ2-3; D perhaps matches TRBD2 (7 bases). Germline CDR1 is SGHTA and CDR2 is FQGTGA. V was shortened by 2 bases and J by 2 bases, with 14 bases between the two germline ends. The CDR3 loop spans 16 amino acids. The DNA for the CDR3 is TGTGCCAGCAGCTTACTGGGGGGGCTCGACACAGATACGCAGTATTTT. Its translation is CASSLLGGLDTDTQYF.

The chain uses TRBV7-6 and TRBJ2-3, with a tentative D call TRBD1 (5 bases). Trimming removed 3 bases from V and 5 bases from J, with 15 bases in between. The CDR3 loop spans 15 amino acids. From germline, CDR1 is SGHVS and CDR2 FNYEAQ. In DNA form, the CDR3 reads TGTGCCAGCAGCTTTTTGTATGGGGCGGAAGATACGCAGTATTTT. Translating gives CASSFLYGAEDTQYF.

This clonotype was counted between two and nine times. The rearrangement uses TRBV29-1 and TRBJ2-5, with TRBD2 matching 11 bases. Trimming took 4 bases from V and 5 from J; bases not matched to a gene: 9. CDR3 size: 15 residues. Germline V gene data show CDR1 as SQVTM and CDR2 as ANQGSEA. CDR3 nucleotide sequence: TGCAGCGTTGGAATTAGCGGGGGGGCCTCGGAGACCCAGTACTTC. Translation gives CSVGISGGASETQYF. Full variable domain (remainder filled in from reference TRBV29-1 and TRBJ2-5): SAVISQKPSRDICQRGTSLTIQCQVDSQVTMMFWYRQQPGQSLTLIATANQGSEATYESGFVIDKFPISRPNLTFSTLTVSNMSPEDSSIYLCSVGISGGASETQYFGPGTRLLVL.

This clonotype came up a few times. The V and J genes are TRBV12-3 or TRBV12-4 and TRBJ2-4; 8 bases align to TRBD2. J was trimmed by 5 bases and V by 6 bases; bases with no gene match: 18. This CDR3 comprises 18 residues. Here the CDR3 reads CASSPSVGPSGLENIQYF. Here the CDR3 DNA reads TGTGCCAGCAGCCCAAGCGTCGGGCCTAGCGGGCTTGAAAACATTCAGTACTTC.

This clonotype is judged medium-sized. V and J are TRBV6-2 or TRBV6-3 and TRBJ2-1; 8 bases line up with TRBD1. Unmatched junction bases numbered 5, after V lost 6 bases and J lost 4 bases. Germline V gene lookup returns CDR1 MNHEY and CDR2 SVGEGT. CDR3 length equals 14 residues. For the CDR3, the DNA is TGTGCCAGCAGCCCGGACAGGGTGTACAATGAGCAGTTCTTC. It encodes CASSPDRVYNEQFF.

This clonotype is labeled medium-sized. The V gene is TRBV27, the J gene TRBJ2-4, with D perhaps matching TRBD2 (5 bases). The V end lost 1 base, the J end lost 6 bases, and 19 bases lay between the germline ends. Looked up from germline, CDR1 is MNHEY and CDR2 is SMNVEV (reference sequence). This CDR3 is built from 17 residues. The CDR3 reads CASSLYPLPPGRNIQYF. As DNA, the CDR3 is TGTGCCAGCAGTTTATACCCCCTCCCTCCGGGAAGAAACATTCAGTACTTC.

Many counts were recorded for this clonotype. The chain links TRBV28 to TRBJ2-7, with 7 bases aligning to TRBD1. Germline CDR1 reads MDHEN; CDR2 reads SYDVKM. The length of the CDR3 is 14 residues. The V gene end was trimmed by 5 bases and the J gene end by 6 bases; junction bases not matched to a gene: 10. The CDR3 sequence is CASSPQGVKGEQYF. CDR3 coding DNA: TGTGCCAGCAGTCCCCAGGGGGTAAAGGGCGAGCAGTACTTC.

This clonotype was observed many times. The rearrangement links TRBV3-1 to TRBJ2-1; tentatively, D is TRBD1 or TRBD2 (7 bases each). Between the trimmed V and J ends, which lost 7 bases and 5 bases, there was a span of 12 bases. This CDR3 is 13 amino acids long. Per the germline V gene, CDR1 is LGHDT and CDR2 is YNNKEL (reference sequence). CDR3 sequence: CASMTGTNNEQFF. CDR3 DNA: TGTGCCAGCATGACAGGGACTAACAATGAGCAGTTCTTC.

The rearrangement uses TRBV27 and TRBJ1-2; 8 positions match TRBD1. V lost 6 bases, J lost 8 bases, and 8 bases stayed unmatched. The CDR3 totals 13 residues. Germline V gene data show CDR1 as MNHEY and CDR2 as SMNVEV (reference sequence). The CDR3 region is CASSFDRGSGYTF. CDR3 coding DNA: TGTGCCAGCAGCTTCGACAGGGGAAGCGGCTACACCTTC.

A word on this clonotype: A much larger clonotype is one base distant, so this may be a read error. The chain combines TRBV7-9 with TRBJ2-3; D is uncertain. V was cut by 5 bases and J by 0 bases, with 12 bases left in between. The CDR3 loop spans 15 amino acids. Germline assignment: CDR1 SEHNR and CDR2 FQNEAQ (reference sequence). The CDR3 loop reads CASSPSGFSTDTQYF. DNA of the CDR3: TGTGCCAGCAGCCCGTCTGGGTTTAGCACAGATACGCAGTATTTT.

With regard to this clonotype: A much larger clone is a single base away; this may be a read error. The conserved phenylalanine or tryptophan normally closing the CDR3 is absent here, so this likely arose from a read error. V usage is TRBV9 and J usage is TRBJ2-3; no clear D. The CDR3 length is 14 residues. The V and J ends lost 0 bases and 4 bases respectively, with 9 bases between them. CDR1 is SGDLS and CDR2 is YYNGEE in the germline V gene. The CDR3 loop is CASSVVWAPDTQYY. CDR3 sequence (DNA): TGTGCCAGCAGCGTAGTGTGGGCCCCAGATACGCAGTATTAT.

This clonotype was seen at least ten times. V and J are TRBV5-1 and TRBJ1-1; D is unresolved. The CDR3 spans 13 residues. Germline V gene lookup returns CDR1 SGHRS and CDR2 YFSETQ. The V gene lost 0 bases and the J gene lost 5 bases, with 8 bases spanning the gap. CDR3 amino acids: CASSLGWETEAFF. The DNA for the CDR3 is TGCGCCAGCAGCTTGGGTTGGGAGACTGAAGCTTTCTTT. The complete variable domain, with remaining parts taken from reference TRBV5-1 and TRBJ1-1, reads KAGVTQTPRYLIKTRGQQVTLSCSPISGHRSVSWYQQTPGQGLQFLFEYFSETQRNKGNFPGRFSGRQFSNSRSEMNVSTLELGDSALYLCASSLGWETEAFFGQGTRLTVV.

This clonotype is labeled medium-sized. The DNA for the CDR3 is TGTGCCATCAGTGATGCAATAGCGGGGAAACAAGAGACCCAGTACTTC. This sequence encodes CAISDAIAGKQETQYF. V gene TRBV10-3 combines with J gene TRBJ2-5, with 8 bases matching TRBD2. Trimming removed 3 bases from V and 2 bases from J; junction bases left unmatched: 8. This CDR3 has 16 amino acids. CDR1 ENHRY and CDR2 SYGVKD come from the germline V gene.

This clonotype counts as medium-sized. This chain joins TRBV5-1 and TRBJ1-5; D call uncertain. Trimming removed 5 bases from V and 7 bases from J, with 19 bases in between. CDR1 is SGHRS, CDR2 YFSETQ, per germline. This CDR3 spans 15 amino acids. The CDR3 reads CASRASWSENQPQHF. DNA for the CDR3: TGCGCCAGCAGAGCCTCGTGGAGTGAGAACCAGCCCCAGCATTTT.

This clonotype is labeled medium-sized. The gene calls are TRBV7-9 and TRBJ1-1, with a tentative D call TRBD1 (6 bases). V lost 5 bases, J lost 0 bases, and 16 bases lay in between. CDR1 and CDR2 (germline): SEHNR, FQNEAQ (reference sequence). The CDR3 runs to 16 residues. In DNA form, the CDR3 reads TGTGCCAGCAGCCCCAGGACGGGGGGCATGAACACTGAAGCTTTCTTT. Its protein product is CASSPRTGGMNTEAFF. The variable domain in full, completed from reference TRBV7-9 and TRBJ1-1, reads DTGVSQNPRHKITKRGQNVTFRCDPISEHNRLYWYRQTLGQGPEFLTYFQNEAQLEKSRLLSDRFSAERPKGSFSTLEIQRTEQGDSAMYLCASSPRTGGMNTEAFFGQGTRLTVV.

This clonotype appeared a few times. CDR3 amino acids: CASSFMDSRAGELFF. The CDR3 DNA is TGTGCCAGCAGCTTTATGGACAGTCGGGCCGGGGAGCTGTTTTTT. J is TRBJ2-2 and V is TRBV7-8, with D tentatively TRBD1 (6 bases). The CDR3 length is 15 residues. V was cut by 3 bases and J by 6 bases, with 14 bases left in between. The V gene's germline CDR1 is SGHVS and CDR2 FQNEAQ.

This chain connects TRBV29-1 to TRBJ2-5; D may be TRBD1 or TRBD2 (5 bases each). CDR3 length equals 12 residues. Trimming removed 2 bases at V and 5 bases at J, with 9 bases between. Germline V CDR1 and CDR2: SQVTM, ANQGSEA. CDR3 in amino acids: CSVEKGTETQYF. CDR3 DNA sequence: TGCAGCGTTGAAAAGGGGACGGAGACCCAGTACTTC.

This clonotype was observed a few times. The genes are TRBV12-3 or TRBV12-4 and TRBJ2-3, with 7 bases matching TRBD2. CDR3 size: 17 residues. V dropped 3 bases and J dropped 2; count of bases not matched to a gene: 11. The CDR3 nucleotides are TGTGCCAGCAGTTTCGGGGTAGCGGGTGGATCCACAGATACGCAGTATTTT. Its translation: CASSFGVAGGSTDTQYF.